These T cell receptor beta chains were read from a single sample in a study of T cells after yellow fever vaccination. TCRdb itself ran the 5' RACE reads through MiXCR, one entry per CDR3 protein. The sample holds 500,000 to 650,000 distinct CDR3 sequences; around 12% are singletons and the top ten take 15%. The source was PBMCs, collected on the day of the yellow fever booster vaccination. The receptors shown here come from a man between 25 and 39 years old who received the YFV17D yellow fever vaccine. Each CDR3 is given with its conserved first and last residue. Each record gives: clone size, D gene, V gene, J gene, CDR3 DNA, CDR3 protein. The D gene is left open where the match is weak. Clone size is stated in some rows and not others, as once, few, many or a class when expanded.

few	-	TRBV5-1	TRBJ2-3	TGCGCCAGCAGCTTGCGGCGTTGGAGGGATACGCAGTATTTT	CASSLRRWRDTQYF
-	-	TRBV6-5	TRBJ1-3	TGTGCCAGCAGTTACTCGTTCCCCGGGAGAAACACCATATATTTT	CASSYSFPGRNTIYF
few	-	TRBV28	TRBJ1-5	TGTGCCAGCAGCAAAGGGAGGTTGGGATATCAGCCCCAGCATTTT	CASSKGRLGYQPQHF
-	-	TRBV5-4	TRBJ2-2	TGTGCCAGCAGCCCTTGGGTGGGGACATCCGGGGAGCTGTTTTTT	CASSPWVGTSGELFF
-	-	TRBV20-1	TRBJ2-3	TGCAGTGCTACGTTCACAGATACGCAGTATTTT	CSATFTDTQYF
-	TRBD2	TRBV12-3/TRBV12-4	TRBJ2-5	TGTGCCAGCAACCCGGGCCCGGGGGGGACCCAGTACTTC	CASNPGPGGTQYF
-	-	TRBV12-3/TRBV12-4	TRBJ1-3	TGTGCCAGCAGCAACGGGGATCACTCTGGAAACACCATATATTTT	CASSNGDHSGNTIYF
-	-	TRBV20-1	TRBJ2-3	TGCAGTGCTACTTGGGGGCCAGGCACAGATACGCAGTATTTT	CSATWGPGTDTQYF
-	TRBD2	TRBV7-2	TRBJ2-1	TGTGCCAGCAGCTTAGTCCACGGGACCGGGGGGAATGAGCAGTTCTTC	CASSLVHGTGGNEQFF
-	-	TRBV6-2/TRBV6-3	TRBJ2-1	TGTGCCAGCAGTTACTCGCGGGGACTCGTCAATGAGCAGTTCTTC	CASSYSRGLVNEQFF
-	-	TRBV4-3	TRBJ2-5	TGCGCCAGCAGCCAAGATCAGGCGGCCCAAGAGACCCAGTACTTC	CASSQDQAAQETQYF
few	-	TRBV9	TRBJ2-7	TGTGCCAGCAGCGTGGCCCCGACGGGGTCGAGTACCTACGAGCAGTACTTC	CASSVAPTGSSTYEQYF
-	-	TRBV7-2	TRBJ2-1	TGTGCCAGCAGCTTAGACCTCGCCGGTACTGTTTTCTTC	CASSLDLAGTVFF
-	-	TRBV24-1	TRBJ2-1	TGTGCCACCAGTGACCTCGTTGTGCAGTTCTTC	CATSDLVVQFF
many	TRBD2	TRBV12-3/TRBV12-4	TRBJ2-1	TGTGCCAGCACCTTTAGCGGGAGTATGTATGAGCAGTTCTTC	CASTFSGSMYEQFF
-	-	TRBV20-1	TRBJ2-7	TGCAGTTCGAACCTTGTAGACTACGAGCAGTACTTC	CSSNLVDYEQYF
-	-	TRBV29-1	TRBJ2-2	TGCAGCGGCGGTTACAGTACCGGGGAGCTGTTTTTT	CSGGYSTGELFF
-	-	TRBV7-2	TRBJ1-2	TGTGCCAGCAGCTTACGTGCGGGGGGCGCCTCTAACTATGGCTACACCTTC	CASSLRAGGASNYGYTF
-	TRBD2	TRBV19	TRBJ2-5	TGTGCCAGTAGTATGGGTAGCGGGAGTGCGAAGACCCAGTACTTC	CASSMGSGSAKTQYF
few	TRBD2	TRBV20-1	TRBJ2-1	TGCAGTGCTAGCGGGAGCGGGAGGCCCTACCATGAGCAGTTCTTC	CSASGSGRPYHEQFF
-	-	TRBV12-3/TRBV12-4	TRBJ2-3	TGTGCCAGCAGTCCCCCAGACTTGGCTACGCAGTATTTT	CASSPPDLATQYF
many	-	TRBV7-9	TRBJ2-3	TGTGCCAGCAGCCCCCCGGCAGGCACAGATACGCAGTATTTT	CASSPPAGTDTQYF
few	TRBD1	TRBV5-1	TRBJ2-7	TGCGCCAGCAGCCCCACTCCGGGACAGGGCACCTACGAGCAGTACTTC	CASSPTPGQGTYEQYF
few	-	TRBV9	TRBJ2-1	TGTGCCAGCAGCGTAGCTTTGCTCCCTCGGCATGAGCAGTTCTTC	CASSVALLPRHEQFF
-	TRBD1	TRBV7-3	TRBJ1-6	TGTGCCAGCAGCCCCCGGGGAGGGGGCAATTCACCCCTCCACTTT	CASSPRGGGNSPLHF
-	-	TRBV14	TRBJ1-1	TGTGCCAGCAGCCCCTCTCGAGTCGGGAGGACTGAAGCTTTCTTT	CASSPSRVGRTEAFF
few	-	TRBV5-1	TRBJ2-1	TGCGCCAGCAGCTGGGGATTTGAGCAGTTCTTC	CASSWGFEQFF
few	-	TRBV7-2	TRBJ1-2	TGTGCCAGCAGCTTAGCTGGAAGTGGTGGCTACACCTTC	CASSLAGSGGYTF
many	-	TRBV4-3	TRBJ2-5	TGCGCCAGCAGCCGGGGCCCGTACCAAGAGACCCAGTACTTC	CASSRGPYQETQYF
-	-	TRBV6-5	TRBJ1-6	TGTGCCAGCAGTTATCGAAATTCACCCCTCCACTTT	CASSYRNSPLHF
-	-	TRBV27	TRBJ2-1	TGTGCCAGCAGTTTTACGGTAGTAAATGAGCAGTTCTTC	CASSFTVVNEQFF
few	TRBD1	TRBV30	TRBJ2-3	TGTGCCTGGAGTGTTGGGCAGGGGGCAGATACGCAGTATTTT	CAWSVGQGADTQYF
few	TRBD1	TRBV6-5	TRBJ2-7	TGTGCCAGCAGTTACTCCTCCGCGACAGGGTCTACCTACGAGCAGTACTTC	CASSYSSATGSTYEQYF
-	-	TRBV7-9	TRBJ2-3	TGTGCCAGCCCGGAGGGGGCTAGCGGAAGCACAGATACGCAGTATTTT	CASPEGASGSTDTQYF
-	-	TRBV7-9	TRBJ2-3	TGTGCCAGCAGCCCGCCAAAGCGCACGCAGTATTTT	CASSPPKRTQYF
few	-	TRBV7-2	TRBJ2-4	TGTGCCAGCAGCTTAGGGGTAGTGGGGGCCCCTTACTTC	CASSLGVVGAPYF
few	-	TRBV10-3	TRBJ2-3	TGTGCCATCAGTGGCAAGCCCCAGGGCCCCGCAGATACGCAGTATTTT	CAISGKPQGPADTQYF
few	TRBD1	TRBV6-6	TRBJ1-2	TGTGCCAGCAGGCGTTCAGGGGGGGACGGCTACACCTTC	CASRRSGGDGYTF
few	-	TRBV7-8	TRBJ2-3	TGTGCCAGCAGCCGAGGCGGCAGGGAACCAGATACGCAGTATTTT	CASSRGGREPDTQYF
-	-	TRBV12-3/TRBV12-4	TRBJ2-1	-	CASSSSRLTYNEQFF
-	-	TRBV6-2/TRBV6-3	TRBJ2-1	TGTGCCAGCAGTTACTCCGGGACCTCCAAGCAGTTCTTC	CASSYSGTSKQFF
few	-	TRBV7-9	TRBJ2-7	TGTGCCAGCAGCTTAACTGGTGGTGTCGAGCAGTACTTC	CASSLTGGVEQYF
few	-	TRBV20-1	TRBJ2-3	TGCAGTGCTAGCGGGGACTTCACAGATACGCAGTATTTT	CSASGDFTDTQYF
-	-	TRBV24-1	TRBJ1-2	TGTGCCACCAGTGACCGGACGGGGAGCTATGGCTACACCTTC	CATSDRTGSYGYTF
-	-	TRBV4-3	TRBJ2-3	TGCGCCAGCAGCCAATCAGTTAAAAGCACAGATACGCAGTATTTT	CASSQSVKSTDTQYF
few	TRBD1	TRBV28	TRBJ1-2	TGTGCCAGCAGTGTAGGACAGGGGTATAACTATGGCTACACCTTC	CASSVGQGYNYGYTF
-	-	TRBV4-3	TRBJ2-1	TGCGCCAGCAGCCAAGGGGGGGTAGGGGGCCCCTCCTACAATGAGCAGTTCTTC	CASSQGGVGGPSYNEQFF
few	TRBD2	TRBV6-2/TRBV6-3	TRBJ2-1	TGTGCCAGCAACTTATCAAAAACCGGGACTAGTATGAACGAGCAGTTCTTC	CASNLSKTGTSMNEQFF
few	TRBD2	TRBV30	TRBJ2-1	TGTGCCCACCGACTAGCGGGGAACAATGAGCAGTTCTTC	CAHRLAGNNEQFF
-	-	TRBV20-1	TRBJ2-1	TGCAGTGCTAGAGTCGACCCACTGGTATGGAATGAGCAGTTCTTC	CSARVDPLVWNEQFF
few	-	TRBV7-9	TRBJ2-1	TGTGCCAGCAGCTTAGGGGGCGGGATAGCATACAATGAGCAGTTCTTC	CASSLGGGIAYNEQFF
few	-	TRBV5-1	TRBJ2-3	TGCGCCAGCAGCTCCGTGGGGGGAGTGGCAGATACGCAGTATTTT	CASSSVGGVADTQYF
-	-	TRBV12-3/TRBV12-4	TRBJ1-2	TGTGCCAGCAGGCCCGGGGGTTATGGCTACACCTTC	CASRPGGYGYTF
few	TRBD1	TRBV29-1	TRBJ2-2	TGCAGCGTGAGAGGACAGGTCGCGAACACCGGGGAGCTGTTTTTT	CSVRGQVANTGELFF
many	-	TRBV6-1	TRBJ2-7	TGTGCCAGCAGCCCGACCGGGACCCTCGAGCAGTACTTC	CASSPTGTLEQYF
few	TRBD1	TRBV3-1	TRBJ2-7	TGTGCCAGCAGCCAAGGGGGACAGTCCTACGAGCAGTACTTC	CASSQGGQSYEQYF
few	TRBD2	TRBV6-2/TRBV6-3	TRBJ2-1	TGTGCCAGCAGTAGCCCGGGGTCGGTAGCGGGAGTTGATGAGCAGTTCTTC	CASSSPGSVAGVDEQFF
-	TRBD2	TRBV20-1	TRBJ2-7	TGCAGTGCTAGTACTAGCGCCGTCACCTACGAGCAGTACTTC	CSASTSAVTYEQYF
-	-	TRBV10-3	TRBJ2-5	TGTGCCATCAGCCTGGAGGGCCGAGAGACCCAGTACTTC	CAISLEGRETQYF
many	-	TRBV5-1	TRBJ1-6	TGCGCCAGCAGAAGTGTTATTGCAGGGGACAATTCACCCCTCCACTTT	CASRSVIAGDNSPLHF